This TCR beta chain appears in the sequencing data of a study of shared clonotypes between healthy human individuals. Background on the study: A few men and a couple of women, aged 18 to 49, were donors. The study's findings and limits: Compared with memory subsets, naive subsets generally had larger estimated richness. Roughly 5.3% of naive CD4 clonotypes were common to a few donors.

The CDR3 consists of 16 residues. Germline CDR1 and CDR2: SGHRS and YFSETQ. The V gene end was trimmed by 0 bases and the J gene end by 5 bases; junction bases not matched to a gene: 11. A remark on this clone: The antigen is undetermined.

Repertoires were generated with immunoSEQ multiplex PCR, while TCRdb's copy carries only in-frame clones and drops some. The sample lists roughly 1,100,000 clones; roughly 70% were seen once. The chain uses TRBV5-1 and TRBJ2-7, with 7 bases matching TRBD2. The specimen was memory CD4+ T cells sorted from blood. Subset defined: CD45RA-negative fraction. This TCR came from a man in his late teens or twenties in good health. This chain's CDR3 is CASSLAVVGGRNEQYF. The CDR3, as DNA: TGCGCCAGCAGCTTGGCAGTCGTTGGCGGGAGAAACGAGCAGTACTTC.